This T cell receptor beta chain was sequenced during a study of T-cell reconstitution after alpha-beta-depleted transplantation in children. Notes on the study in general: One year after transplant, T-cell counts and diversity came mostly from newly produced T cells. Surviving recipient T cells and thymic progenitors accounted for the high day-60 TCRbeta diversity observed in some patients. Approximately two months post-transplant, alpha-beta T cells reportedly originated from several hundred expanded graft clones.

Unique molecular identifiers were used to barcode this TCRbeta library. TCRdb passed the PCR reads through MiXCR, listing each CDR3 protein once. The table records about 250,000 distinct CDR3 sequences, 20% to 30% of them present only once. The CDR3 is 12 amino acids. With 3 bases removed from V and 7 bases from J, the gap between germline ends came to 4 bases. Germline CDR1 reads SNHLY; CDR2 reads FYNNEI. This clonotype showed up just a few times. Antigen: not known. The V gene is TRBV2, the J gene TRBJ1-6; D is uncertain. The source of this sequence is a female patient aged 2 to 10 who had a stem cell transplant for congenital amegakaryocytic thrombocytopenia, so the T cells may come from the graft donor. Sequenced here: PBMCs, mostly from graft donor cells, sampled 360 days after TCRalphabeta/CD19-depleted stem cell transplant. As DNA, the CDR3 is TGTGCCAGCAGTGATCCCAATTCACCCCTCCACTTT. This gives the protein CASSDPNSPLHF.